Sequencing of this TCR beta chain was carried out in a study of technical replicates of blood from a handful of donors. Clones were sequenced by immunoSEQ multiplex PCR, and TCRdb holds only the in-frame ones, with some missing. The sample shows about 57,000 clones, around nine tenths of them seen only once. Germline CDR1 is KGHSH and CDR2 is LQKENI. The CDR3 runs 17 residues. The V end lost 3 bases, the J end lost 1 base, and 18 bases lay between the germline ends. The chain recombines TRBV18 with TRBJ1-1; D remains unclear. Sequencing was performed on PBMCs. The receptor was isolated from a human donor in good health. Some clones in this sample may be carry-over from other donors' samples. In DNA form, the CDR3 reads TGTGCCAGCTCACCCGGGCGGGTGGAAGGTAGGAACACTGAAGCTTTCTTT. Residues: CASSPGRVEGRNTEAFF.